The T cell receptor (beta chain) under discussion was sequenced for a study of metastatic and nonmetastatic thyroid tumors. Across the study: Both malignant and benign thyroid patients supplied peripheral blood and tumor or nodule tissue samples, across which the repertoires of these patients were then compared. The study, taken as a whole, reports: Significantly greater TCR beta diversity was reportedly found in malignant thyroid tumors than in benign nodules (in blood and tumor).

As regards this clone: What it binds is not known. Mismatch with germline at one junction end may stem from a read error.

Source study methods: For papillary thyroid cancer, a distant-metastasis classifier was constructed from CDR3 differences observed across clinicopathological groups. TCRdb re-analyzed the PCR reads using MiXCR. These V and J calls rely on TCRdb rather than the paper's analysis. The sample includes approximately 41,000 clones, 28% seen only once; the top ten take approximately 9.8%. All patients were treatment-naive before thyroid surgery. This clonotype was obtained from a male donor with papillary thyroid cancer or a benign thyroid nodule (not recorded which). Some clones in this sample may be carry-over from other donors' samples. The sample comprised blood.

CDR3 region: CASSRSGTVSGELLF. The DNA for the CDR3 is TGTGCCAGCAGCCGGTCCGGGACAGTGTCCGGGGAGCTGCTTTTT. This chain connects TRBV4-2 to TRBJ2-2; 7 bases match TRBD1. This CDR3 has 15 residues. Germline V gene data show CDR1 as LGHNA and CDR2 as YNFKEQ.